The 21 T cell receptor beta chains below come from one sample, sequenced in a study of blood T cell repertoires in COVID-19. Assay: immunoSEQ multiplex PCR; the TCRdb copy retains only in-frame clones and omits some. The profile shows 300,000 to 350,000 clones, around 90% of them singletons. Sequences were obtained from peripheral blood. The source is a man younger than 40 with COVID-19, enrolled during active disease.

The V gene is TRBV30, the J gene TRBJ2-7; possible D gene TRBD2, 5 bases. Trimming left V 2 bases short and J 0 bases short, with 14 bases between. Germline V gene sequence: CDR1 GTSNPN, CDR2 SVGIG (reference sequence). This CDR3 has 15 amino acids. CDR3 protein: CAWSRGGLTSYEQYF. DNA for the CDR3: TGTGCCTGGAGTCGCGGCGGACTCACCTCCTACGAGCAGTACTTC.

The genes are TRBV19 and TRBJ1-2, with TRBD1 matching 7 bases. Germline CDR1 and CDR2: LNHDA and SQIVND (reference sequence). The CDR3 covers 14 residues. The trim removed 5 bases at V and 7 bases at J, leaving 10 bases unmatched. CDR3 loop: CASSDRDSSRGYTF. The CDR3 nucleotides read TGTGCCAGTAGTGACAGGGATTCTTCTCGTGGCTACACCTTC. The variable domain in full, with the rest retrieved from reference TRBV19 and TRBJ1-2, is DGGITQSPKYLFRKEGQNVTLSCEQNLNHDAMYWYRQDPGQGLRLIYYSQIVNDFQKGDIAEGYSVSREKKESFPLTVTSAQKNPTAFYLCASSDRDSSRGYTFGSGTRLTVV.

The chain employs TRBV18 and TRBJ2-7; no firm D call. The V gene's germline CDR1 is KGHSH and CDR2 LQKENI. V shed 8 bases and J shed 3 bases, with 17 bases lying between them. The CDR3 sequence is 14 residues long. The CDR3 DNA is TGTGCCAGCGTATACAGTCCTTCGGTCTACGAGCAGTACTTC. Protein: CASVYSPSVYEQYF.

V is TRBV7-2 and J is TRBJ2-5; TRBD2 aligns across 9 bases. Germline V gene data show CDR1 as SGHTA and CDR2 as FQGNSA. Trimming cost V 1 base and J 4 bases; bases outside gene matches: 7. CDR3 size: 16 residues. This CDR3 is CASSLGTGTSTETQYF. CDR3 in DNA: TGTGCCAGCAGCTTAGGAACCGGGACTAGCACAGAGACCCAGTACTTC.

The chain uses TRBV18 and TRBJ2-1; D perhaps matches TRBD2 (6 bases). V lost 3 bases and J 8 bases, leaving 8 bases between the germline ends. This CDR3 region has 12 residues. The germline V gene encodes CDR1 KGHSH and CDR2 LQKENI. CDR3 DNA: TGTGCCAGCTCACCGCGGGACGATGAGCAGTTCTTC. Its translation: CASSPRDDEQFF.

DNA for the CDR3: TGTGCCACCTCAATCGGTATAGTCACCGGGGAGCTGTTTTTT. Its protein is CATSIGIVTGELFF. This chain connects TRBV27 to TRBJ2-2; D not certain. CDR1 and CDR2 from the germline V gene are MNHEY and SMNVEV (reference sequence). Trimming stripped 10 bases from V and 4 bases from J, with 16 bases between. The CDR3 covers 14 residues.

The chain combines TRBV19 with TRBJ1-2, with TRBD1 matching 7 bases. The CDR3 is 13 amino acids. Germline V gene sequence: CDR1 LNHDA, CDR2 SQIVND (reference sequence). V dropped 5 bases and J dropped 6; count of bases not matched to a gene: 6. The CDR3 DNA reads TGTGCCAGTAGTCCGGGGACAGTCCATGGCTACACCTTC. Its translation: CASSPGTVHGYTF.

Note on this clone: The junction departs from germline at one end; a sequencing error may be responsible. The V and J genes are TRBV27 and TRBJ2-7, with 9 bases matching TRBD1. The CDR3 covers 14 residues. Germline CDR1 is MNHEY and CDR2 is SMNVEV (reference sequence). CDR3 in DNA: TGTGCCAGCCGTTTGGGACAGGGATCCTACGAGCAGTACTTC. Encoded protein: CASRLGQGSYEQYF.

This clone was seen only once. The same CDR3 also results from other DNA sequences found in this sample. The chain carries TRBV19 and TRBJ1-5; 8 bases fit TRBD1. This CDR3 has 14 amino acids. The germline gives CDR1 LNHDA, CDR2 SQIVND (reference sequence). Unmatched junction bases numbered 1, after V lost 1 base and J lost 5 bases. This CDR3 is CASSIGQGYQPQHF. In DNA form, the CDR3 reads TGTGCCAGTAGTATAGGACAGGGGTATCAGCCCCAGCATTTT.

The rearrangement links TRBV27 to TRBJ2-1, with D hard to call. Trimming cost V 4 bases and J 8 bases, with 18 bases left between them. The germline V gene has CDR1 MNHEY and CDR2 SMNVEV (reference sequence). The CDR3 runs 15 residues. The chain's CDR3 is CASSSVRPEDDEQFF. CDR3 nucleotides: TGTGCCAGCAGTTCCGTGCGGCCAGAAGACGATGAGCAGTTCTTC.

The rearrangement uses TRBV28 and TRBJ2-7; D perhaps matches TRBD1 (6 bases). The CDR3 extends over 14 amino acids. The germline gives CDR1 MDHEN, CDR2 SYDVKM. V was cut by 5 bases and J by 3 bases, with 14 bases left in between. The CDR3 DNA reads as TGTGCCAGCAGTCCCGGGGACACCCACTACGAGCAGTACTTC. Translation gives CASSPGDTHYEQYF. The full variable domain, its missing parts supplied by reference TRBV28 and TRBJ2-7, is DVKVTQSSRYLVKRTGEKVFLECVQDMDHENMFWYRQDPGLGLRLIYFSYDVKMKEKGDIPEGYSVSREKKERFSLILESASTNQTSMYLCASSPGDTHYEQYFGPGTRLTVT.

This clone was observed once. The CDR3 sequence: CASSLRGTDTQYF. The CDR3 coding sequence is TGTGCCAGCAGTTTACGGGGTACAGATACGCAGTATTTT. The chain couples TRBV27 to TRBJ2-3; perhaps TRBD2 as D (5 bases). Trimming took off 2 bases at V and 3 bases at J, with 6 bases between the two ends. The germline V gene has CDR1 MNHEY and CDR2 SMNVEV (reference sequence). The CDR3 sequence is 13 residues long.

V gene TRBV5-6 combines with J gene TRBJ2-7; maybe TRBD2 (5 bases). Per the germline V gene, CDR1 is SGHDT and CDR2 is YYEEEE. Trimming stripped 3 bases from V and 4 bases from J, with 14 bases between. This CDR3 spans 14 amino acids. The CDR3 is CASSSRAGVYEQYF. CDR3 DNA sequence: TGTGCCAGCAGCTCCCGGGCCGGGGTTTACGAGCAGTACTTC. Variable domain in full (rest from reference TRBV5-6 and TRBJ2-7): DAGVTQSPTHLIKTRGQQVTLRCSPKSGHDTVSWYQQALGQGPQFIFQYYEEEERQRGNFPDRFSGHQFPNYSSELNVNALLLGDSALYLCASSSRAGVYEQYFGPGTRLTVT.

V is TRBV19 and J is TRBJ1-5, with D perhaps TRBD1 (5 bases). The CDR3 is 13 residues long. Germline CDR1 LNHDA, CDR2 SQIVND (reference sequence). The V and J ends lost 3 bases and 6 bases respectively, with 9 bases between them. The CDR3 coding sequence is TGTGCCAGTAGTATTGGGGGAGGTCAGCCCCAGCATTTT. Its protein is CASSIGGGQPQHF.

CDR3 coding DNA: TGTGCCAGTACCCCTTGGGCAGGGGGGCGCACTGAAGCTTTCTTT. This gives the protein CASTPWAGGRTEAFF. V is TRBV19 and J is TRBJ1-1; 7 bases are shared with TRBD1. The ends lost 7 bases at V and 4 bases at J; junction bases unmatched: 12. There are 15 residues in the CDR3. Per germline, CDR1 LNHDA and CDR2 SQIVND (reference sequence).

The CDR3 protein is CASSPEQGEAFF. CDR3 nucleotide sequence: TGTGCCAGCAGCCCGGAACAGGGGGAGGCTTTCTTT. V gene TRBV7-9 combines with J gene TRBJ1-1; the match to TRBD1 covers 8 bases. The CDR3 spans 12 residues. Trimming took 5 bases from V and 11 from J; bases not matched to a gene: 7. Germline assignment: CDR1 SEHNR and CDR2 FQNEAQ (reference sequence). The full variable domain, with the rest looked up from reference TRBV7-9 and TRBJ1-1, is DTGVSQNPRHKITKRGQNVTFRCDPISEHNRLYWYRQTLGQGPEFLTYFQNEAQLEKSRLLSDRFSAERPKGSFSTLEIQRTEQGDSAMYLCASSPEQGEAFFGQGTRLTVV.

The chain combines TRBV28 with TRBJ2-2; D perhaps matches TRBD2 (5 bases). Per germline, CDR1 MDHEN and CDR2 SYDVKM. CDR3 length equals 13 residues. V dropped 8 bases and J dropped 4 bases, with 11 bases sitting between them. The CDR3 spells CASGSLSTGELFF. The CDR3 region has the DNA TGTGCCAGCGGGAGTCTTAGCACCGGGGAGCTGTTTTTT.

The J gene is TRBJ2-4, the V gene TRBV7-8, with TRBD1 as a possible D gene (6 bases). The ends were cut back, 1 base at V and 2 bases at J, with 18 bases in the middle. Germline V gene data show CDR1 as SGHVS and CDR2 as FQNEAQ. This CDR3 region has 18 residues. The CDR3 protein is CASSLVGLLQGTKNIQYF. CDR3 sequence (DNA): TGTGCCAGCAGCTTAGTGGGGCTCCTACAGGGAACCAAAAACATTCAGTACTTC.

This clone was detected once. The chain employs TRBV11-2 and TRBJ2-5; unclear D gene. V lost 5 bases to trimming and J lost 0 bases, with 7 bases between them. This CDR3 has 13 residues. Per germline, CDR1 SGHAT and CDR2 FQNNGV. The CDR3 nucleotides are TGTGCCAGCAGCCCTCGGTACCAAGAGACCCAGTACTTC. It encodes CASSPRYQETQYF.

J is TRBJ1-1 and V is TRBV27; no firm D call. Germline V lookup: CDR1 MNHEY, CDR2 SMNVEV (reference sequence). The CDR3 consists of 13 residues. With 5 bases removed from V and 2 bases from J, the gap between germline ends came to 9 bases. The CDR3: CASSVRVNTEAFF. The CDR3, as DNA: TGTGCCAGCAGTGTCCGGGTCAACACTGAAGCTTTCTTT.

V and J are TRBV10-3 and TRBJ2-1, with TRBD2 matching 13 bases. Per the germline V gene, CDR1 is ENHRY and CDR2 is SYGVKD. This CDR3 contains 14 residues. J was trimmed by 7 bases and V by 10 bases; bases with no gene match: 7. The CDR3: CATKGLAGINEQFF. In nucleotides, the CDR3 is TGTGCCACAAAGGGACTAGCGGGGATAAATGAGCAGTTCTTC.